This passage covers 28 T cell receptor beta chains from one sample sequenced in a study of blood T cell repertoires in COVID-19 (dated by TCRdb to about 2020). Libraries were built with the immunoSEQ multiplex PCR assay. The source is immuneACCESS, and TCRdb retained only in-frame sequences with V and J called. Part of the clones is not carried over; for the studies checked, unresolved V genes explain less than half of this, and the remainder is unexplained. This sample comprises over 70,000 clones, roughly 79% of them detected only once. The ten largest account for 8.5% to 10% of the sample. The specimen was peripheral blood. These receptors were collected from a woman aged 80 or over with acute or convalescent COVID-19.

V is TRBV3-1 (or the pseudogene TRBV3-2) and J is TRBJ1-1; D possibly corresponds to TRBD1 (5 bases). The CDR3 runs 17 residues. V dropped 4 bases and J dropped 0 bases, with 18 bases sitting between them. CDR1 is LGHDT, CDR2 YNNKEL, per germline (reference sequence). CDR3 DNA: TGTGCCAGCAGCCGCTCAGGGTACGCCAGTATGAACACTGAAGCTTTCTTT. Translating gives CASSRSGYASMNTEAFF.

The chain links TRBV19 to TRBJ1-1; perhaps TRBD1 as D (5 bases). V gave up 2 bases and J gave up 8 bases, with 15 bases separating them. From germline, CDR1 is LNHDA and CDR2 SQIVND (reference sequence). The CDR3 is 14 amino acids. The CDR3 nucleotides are TGTGCCAGTAGTATACGCGGGGGAGGCGGGGAAGCTTTCTTT. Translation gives CASSIRGGGGEAFF.

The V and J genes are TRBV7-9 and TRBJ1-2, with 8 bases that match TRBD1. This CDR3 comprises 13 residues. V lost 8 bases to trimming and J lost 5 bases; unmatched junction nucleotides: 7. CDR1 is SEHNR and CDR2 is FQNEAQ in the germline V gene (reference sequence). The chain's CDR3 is CASATGGGYGYTF. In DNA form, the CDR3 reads TGTGCCAGCGCCACAGGGGGTGGATATGGCTACACCTTC. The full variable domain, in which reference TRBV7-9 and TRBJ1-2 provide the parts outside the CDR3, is DTGVSQNPRHKITKRGQNVTFRCDPISEHNRLYWYRQTLGQGPEFLTYFQNEAQLEKSRLLSDRFSAERPKGSFSTLEIQRTEQGDSAMYLCASATGGGYGYTFGSGTRLTVV.

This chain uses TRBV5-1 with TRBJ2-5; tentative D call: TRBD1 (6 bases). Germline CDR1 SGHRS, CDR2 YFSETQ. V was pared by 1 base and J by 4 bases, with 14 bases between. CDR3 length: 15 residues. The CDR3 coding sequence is TGCGCCAGCAGCTTGTTGAACAGGGCAGGAGAGACCCAGTACTTC. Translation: CASSLLNRAGETQYF. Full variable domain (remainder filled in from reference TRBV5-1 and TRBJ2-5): KAGVTQTPRYLIKTRGQQVTLSCSPISGHRSVSWYQQTPGQGLQFLFEYFSETQRNKGNFPGRFSGRQFSNSRSEMNVSTLELGDSALYLCASSLLNRAGETQYFGPGTRLLVL.

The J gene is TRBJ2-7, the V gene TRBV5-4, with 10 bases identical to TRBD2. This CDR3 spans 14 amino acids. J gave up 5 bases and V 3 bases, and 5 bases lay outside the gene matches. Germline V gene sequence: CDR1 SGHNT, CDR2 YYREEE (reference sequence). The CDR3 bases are TGTGCCAGCAGCTCAGCGGGGGGGCAAAACGAGCAGTACTTC. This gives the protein CASSSAGGQNEQYF.

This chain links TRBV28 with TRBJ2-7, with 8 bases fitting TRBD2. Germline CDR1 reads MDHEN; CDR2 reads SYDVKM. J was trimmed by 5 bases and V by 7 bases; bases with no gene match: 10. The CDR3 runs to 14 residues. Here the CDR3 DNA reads TGTGCCAGCACCCTCAGCGGGAGCGGTCACGAGCAGTACTTC. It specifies CASTLSGSGHEQYF. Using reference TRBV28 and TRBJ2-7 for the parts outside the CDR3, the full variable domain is DVKVTQSSRYLVKRTGEKVFLECVQDMDHENMFWYRQDPGLGLRLIYFSYDVKMKEKGDIPEGYSVSREKKERFSLILESASTNQTSMYLCASTLSGSGHEQYFGPGTRLTVT.

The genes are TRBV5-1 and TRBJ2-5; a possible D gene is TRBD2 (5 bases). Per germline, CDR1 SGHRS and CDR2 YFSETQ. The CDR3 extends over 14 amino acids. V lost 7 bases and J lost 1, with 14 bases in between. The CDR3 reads CASRPSGIQETQYF. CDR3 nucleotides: TGCGCCAGCCGCCCCAGCGGAATCCAAGAGACCCAGTACTTC.

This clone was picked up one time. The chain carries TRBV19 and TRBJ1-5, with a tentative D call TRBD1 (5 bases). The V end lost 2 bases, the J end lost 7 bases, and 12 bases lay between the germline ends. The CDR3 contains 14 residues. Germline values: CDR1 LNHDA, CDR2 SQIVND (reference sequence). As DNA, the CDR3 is TGTGCCAGTAGTATAAAGGGGTCAAAACAGCCCCAGCATTTT. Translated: CASSIKGSKQPQHF.

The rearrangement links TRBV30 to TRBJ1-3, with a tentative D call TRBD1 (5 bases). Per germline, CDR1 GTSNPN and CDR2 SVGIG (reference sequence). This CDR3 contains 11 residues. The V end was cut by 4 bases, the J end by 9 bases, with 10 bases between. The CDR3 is CAWNQGGTIYF. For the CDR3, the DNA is TGTGCCTGGAACCAGGGTGGCACCATATATTTT.

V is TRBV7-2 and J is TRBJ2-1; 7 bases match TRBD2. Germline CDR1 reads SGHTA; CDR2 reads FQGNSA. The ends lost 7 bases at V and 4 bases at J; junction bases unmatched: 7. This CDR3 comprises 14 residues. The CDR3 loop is CASTPQREYNEQFF. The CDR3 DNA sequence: TGTGCCAGCACCCCCCAGCGGGAATACAATGAGCAGTTCTTC.

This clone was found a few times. The DNA of the CDR3 is TGTGCCAGCTCACCATCTAGCACAGATACGCAGTATTTT. It is translated as CASSPSSTDTQYF. The V gene is TRBV18, the J gene TRBJ2-3; unclear D gene. The V gene's germline CDR1 is KGHSH and CDR2 LQKENI. The length of the CDR3 is 13 residues. Trimming shortened V by 2 bases and J by 0 bases, and 3 bases separated the two germline ends. The full variable domain, its missing parts supplied by reference TRBV18 and TRBJ2-3, is NAGVMQNPRHLVRRRGQEARLRCSPMKGHSHVYWYRQLPEEGLKFMVYLQKENIIDESGMPKERFSAEFPKEGPSILRIQQVVRGDSAAYFCASSPSSTDTQYFGPGTRLTVL.

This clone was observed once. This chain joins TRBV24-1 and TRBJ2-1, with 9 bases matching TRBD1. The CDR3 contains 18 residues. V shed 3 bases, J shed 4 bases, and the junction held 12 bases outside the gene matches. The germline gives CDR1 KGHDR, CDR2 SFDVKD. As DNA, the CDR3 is TGTGCCACCAGTGATCCGGGACAGGGAAGCGGCCGGTACAATGAGCAGTTCTTC. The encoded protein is CATSDPGQGSGRYNEQFF.

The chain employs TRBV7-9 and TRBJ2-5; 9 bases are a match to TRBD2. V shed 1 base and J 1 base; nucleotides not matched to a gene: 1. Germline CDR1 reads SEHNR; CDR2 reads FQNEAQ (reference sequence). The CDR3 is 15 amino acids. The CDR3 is CASSLGREGQETQYF. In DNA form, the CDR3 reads TGTGCCAGCAGCTTAGGGCGGGAGGGCCAAGAGACCCAGTACTTC.

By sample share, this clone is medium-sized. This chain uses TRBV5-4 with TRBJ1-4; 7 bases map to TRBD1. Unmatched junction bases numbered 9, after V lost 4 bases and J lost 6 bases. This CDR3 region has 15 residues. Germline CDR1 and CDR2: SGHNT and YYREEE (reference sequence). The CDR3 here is CASSANRGIDEKLFF. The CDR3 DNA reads TGTGCCAGCAGCGCAAACAGGGGAATAGATGAAAAACTGTTTTTT.

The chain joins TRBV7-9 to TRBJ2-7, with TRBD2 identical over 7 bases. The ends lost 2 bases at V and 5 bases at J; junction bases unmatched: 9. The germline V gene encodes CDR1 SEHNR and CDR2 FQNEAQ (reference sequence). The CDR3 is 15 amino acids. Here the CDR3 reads CASSLRGSGTNEQYF. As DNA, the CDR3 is TGTGCCAGCAGCTTAAGAGGCAGTGGGACTAACGAGCAGTACTTC.

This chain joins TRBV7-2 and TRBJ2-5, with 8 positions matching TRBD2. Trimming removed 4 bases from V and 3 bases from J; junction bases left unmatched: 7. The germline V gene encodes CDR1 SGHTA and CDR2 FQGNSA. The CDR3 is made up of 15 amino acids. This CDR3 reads CASSSLLAGKETQYF. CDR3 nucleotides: TGTGCCAGCAGCTCCCTGTTAGCGGGGAAAGAGACCCAGTACTTC. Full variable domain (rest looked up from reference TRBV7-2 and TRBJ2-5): GAGVSQSPSNKVTEKGKDVELRCDPISGHTALYWYRQSLGQGLEFLIYFQGNSAPDKSGLPSDRFSAERTGGSVSTLTIQRTQQEDSAVYLCASSSLLAGKETQYFGPGTRLLVL.

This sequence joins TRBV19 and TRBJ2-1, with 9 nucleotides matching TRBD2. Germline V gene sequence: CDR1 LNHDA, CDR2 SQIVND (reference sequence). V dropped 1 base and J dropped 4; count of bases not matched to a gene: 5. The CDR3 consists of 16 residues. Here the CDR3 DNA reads TGTGCCAGTAGTATAGCTGGCGGGAGGGCTTACAATGAGCAGTTCTTC. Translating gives CASSIAGGRAYNEQFF. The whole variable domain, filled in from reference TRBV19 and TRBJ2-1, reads DGGITQSPKYLFRKEGQNVTLSCEQNLNHDAMYWYRQDPGQGLRLIYYSQIVNDFQKGDIAEGYSVSREKKESFPLTVTSAQKNPTAFYLCASSIAGGRAYNEQFFGPGTRLTVL.

DNA of the CDR3: TGTGCCAGCGCAGGACTAGCGGCGGACAAAGATACGCAGTATTTT. Translation: CASAGLAADKDTQYF. The chain carries TRBV6-5 and TRBJ2-3; 10 nucleotides line up with TRBD2. The V segment lost 8 bases and the J segment 5 bases; nucleotides outside the gene matches: 10. The germline CDR1 and CDR2 sequences are MNHEY and SVGAGI. This CDR3 spans 15 amino acids.

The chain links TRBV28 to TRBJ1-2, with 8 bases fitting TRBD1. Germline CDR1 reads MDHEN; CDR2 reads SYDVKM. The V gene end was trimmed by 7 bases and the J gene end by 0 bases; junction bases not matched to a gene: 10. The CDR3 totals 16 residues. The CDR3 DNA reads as TGTGCCAGCAAAGTCCCCCAGGGGGCCGCTAACTATGGCTACACCTTC. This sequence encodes CASKVPQGAANYGYTF.

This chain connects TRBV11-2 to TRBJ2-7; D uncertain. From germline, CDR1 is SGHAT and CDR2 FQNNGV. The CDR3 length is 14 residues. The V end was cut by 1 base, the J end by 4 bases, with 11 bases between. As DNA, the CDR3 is TGTGCCAGCAGCTTAGCCATGGTAGAATACGAGCAGTACTTC. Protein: CASSLAMVEYEQYF. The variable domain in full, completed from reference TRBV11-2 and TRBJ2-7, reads EAGVAQSPRYKIIEKRQSVAFWCNPISGHATLYWYQQILGQGPKLLIQFQNNGVVDDSQLPKDRFSAERLKGVDSTLKIQPAKLEDSAVYLCASSLAMVEYEQYFGPGTRLTVT.

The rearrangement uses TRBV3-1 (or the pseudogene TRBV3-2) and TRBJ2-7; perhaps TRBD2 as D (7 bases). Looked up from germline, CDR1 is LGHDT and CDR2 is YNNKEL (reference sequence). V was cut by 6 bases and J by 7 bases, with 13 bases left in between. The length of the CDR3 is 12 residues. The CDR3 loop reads CASRLQGGEQYF. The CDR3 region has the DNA TGTGCCAGCAGACTACAGGGAGGGGAGCAGTACTTC.

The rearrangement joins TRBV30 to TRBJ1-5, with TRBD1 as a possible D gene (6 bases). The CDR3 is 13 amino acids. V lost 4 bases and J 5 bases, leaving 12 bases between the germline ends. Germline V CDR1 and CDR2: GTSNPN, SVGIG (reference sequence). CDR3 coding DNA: TGTGCCTGGAATAGTGGGGGCGATCAGCCCCAGCATTTT. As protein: CAWNSGGDQPQHF.

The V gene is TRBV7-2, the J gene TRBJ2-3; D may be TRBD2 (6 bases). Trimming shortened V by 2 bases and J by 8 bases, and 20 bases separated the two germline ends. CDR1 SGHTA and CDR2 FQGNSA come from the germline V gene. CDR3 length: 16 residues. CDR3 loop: CASSLKGRGGLGTQYF. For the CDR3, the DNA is TGTGCCAGCAGCTTAAAGGGGCGGGGCGGTCTGGGTACGCAGTATTTT.

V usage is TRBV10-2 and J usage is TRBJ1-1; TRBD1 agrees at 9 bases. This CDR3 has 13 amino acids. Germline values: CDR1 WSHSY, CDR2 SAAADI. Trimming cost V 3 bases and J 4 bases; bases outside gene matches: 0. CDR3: CASSEQGATEAFF. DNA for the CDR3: TGCGCCAGCAGTGAACAGGGGGCCACTGAAGCTTTCTTT.

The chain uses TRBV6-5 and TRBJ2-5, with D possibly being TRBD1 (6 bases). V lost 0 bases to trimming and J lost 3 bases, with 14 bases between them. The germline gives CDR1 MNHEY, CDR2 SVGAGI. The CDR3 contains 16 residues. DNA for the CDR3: TGTGCCAGCAGTTACTCGGGGGCGCTTTGGAAAGAGACCCAGTACTTC. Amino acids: CASSYSGALWKETQYF.

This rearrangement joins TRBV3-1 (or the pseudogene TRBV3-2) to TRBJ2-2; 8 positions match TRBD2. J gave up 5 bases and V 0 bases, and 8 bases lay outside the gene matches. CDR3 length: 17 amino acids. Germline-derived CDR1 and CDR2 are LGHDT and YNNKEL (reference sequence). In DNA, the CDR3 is TGTGCCAGCAGCCAAGATCTCGGGGGGGCCGTGACCGGGGAGCTGTTTTTT. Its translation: CASSQDLGGAVTGELFF.

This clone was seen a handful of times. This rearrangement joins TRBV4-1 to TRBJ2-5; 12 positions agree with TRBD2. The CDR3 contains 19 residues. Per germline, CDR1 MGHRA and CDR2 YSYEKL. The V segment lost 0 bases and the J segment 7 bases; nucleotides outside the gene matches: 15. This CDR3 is CASSQESVGLAGPRGTQYF. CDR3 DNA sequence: TGCGCCAGCAGCCAAGAATCGGTAGGACTAGCGGGGCCAAGGGGGACCCAGTACTTC.

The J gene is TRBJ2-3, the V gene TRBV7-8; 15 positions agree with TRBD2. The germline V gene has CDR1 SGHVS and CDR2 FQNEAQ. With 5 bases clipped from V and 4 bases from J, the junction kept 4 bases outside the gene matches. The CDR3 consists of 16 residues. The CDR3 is CASSLGLAGGPDTQYF. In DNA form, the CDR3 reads TGTGCCAGCAGCCTAGGACTAGCGGGAGGGCCAGATACGCAGTATTTT.